A selection of T cell receptor beta chains follows, all from one sample in a study of blood T cells in healthy people across ages. TCRdb used MiXCR to reprocess the 5' RACE reads, holding one entry per CDR3 protein. In the table there are about 1 million distinct CDR3 sequences, 20% to 25% of which are singletons. These data were also filed under a second study, of T cells of mothers and their children.

The sequenced material came from blood. The source is a girl aged 2 to 9 in good health. CDR3s include the opening cysteine and the closing phenylalanine or tryptophan. Fields, in order: J gene, V gene, D gene, clone size, CDR3 protein, CDR3 DNA. A D gene is named only where the DNA matches it firmly. The size of a clone is reported for some rows only, either as once, few or many, or as a class for expanded clones.

TRBJ1-1 | TRBV7-3 | - | - | CASSLTEGATEAFF | TGTGCCAGCAGCTTAACGGAAGGGGCCACTGAAGCTTTCTTT
TRBJ2-1 | TRBV11-3 | - | few | CASSREGSEGYNEQFF | TGTGCCAGCAGCCGTGAGGGGAGCGAAGGCTACAATGAGCAGTTCTTC
TRBJ1-5 | TRBV12-3/TRBV12-4 | - | - | CASSLRYNQPQHF | TGTGCCAGCAGTTTGCGGTACAATCAGCCCCAGCATTTT
TRBJ2-2 | TRBV3-1 | TRBD2 | - | CASSLQTSGGVGELFF | TGTGCCAGCAGCCTCCAGACTAGCGGGGGAGTCGGGGAGCTGTTTTTT
TRBJ2-2 | TRBV4-1 | TRBD2 | - | CASSQDGGRGTGELFF | TGCGCCAGCAGCCAAGATGGCGGGAGGGGCACCGGGGAGCTGTTTTTT
TRBJ1-1 | TRBV5-1 | TRBD1 | - | CASSFDRVGGPAFF | TGCGCCAGCAGCTTCGACAGGGTAGGAGGTCCTGCTTTCTTT
TRBJ2-7 | TRBV29-1 | TRBD2 | - | CSVRLAGFSYEQYF | TGCAGCGTGAGACTAGCGGGGTTCTCCTACGAGCAGTACTTC
TRBJ2-3 | TRBV20-1 | TRBD2 | few | CSASSSGSGTDTQYF | TGCAGTGCTTCCTCTAGCGGAAGCGGGACAGATACGCAGTATTTT
TRBJ2-2 | TRBV6-6 | - | few | CASSLRGAAGELFF | TGTGCCAGCAGTTTACGCGGGGCGGCCGGGGAGCTGTTTTTT
TRBJ2-7 | TRBV28 | - | few | CASSLGTNEGLSYEQYF | TGTGCCAGCAGTTTAGGTACCAATGAGGGGTTGAGCTACGAGCAGTACTTC
TRBJ2-3 | TRBV19 | TRBD2 | - | CASSISSGATDTQYF | TGTGCCAGTAGTATCTCTAGCGGGGCCACAGATACGCAGTATTTT
TRBJ2-7 | TRBV29-1 | TRBD1 | few | CSVDRDRGNEQYF | TGCAGCGTTGACCGGGACAGGGGAAACGAGCAGTACTTC
TRBJ2-3 | TRBV4-2 | - | few | CASSQEWDTQYF | TGTGCCAGCAGCCAAGAGTGGGATACGCAGTATTTT